The next 9 T cell receptor beta chains were all read from a single sample in a study of shared clonotypes between healthy human individuals. Clones were sequenced by immunoSEQ multiplex PCR, and TCRdb holds only the in-frame ones, with some missing. Among about 710,000 clones listed, around 77% were seen once. Sequencing was performed on memory CD4+ T cells sorted from blood. Subset in this sample: CD45RA-negative fraction. Every receptor here comes from a woman aged 25 to 45 in good health.

V and J are TRBV6-5 and TRBJ1-5; D not resolved. Germline CDR1 reads MNHEY; CDR2 reads SVGAGI. The CDR3 extends over 14 amino acids. V was clipped by 6 bases and J by 0 bases, with 9 bases between them. CDR3 amino acids: CASRRAHSNQPQHF. The CDR3 nucleotides are TGTGCCAGCAGGCGGGCTCATAGCAATCAGCCCCAGCATTTT.

The chain joins TRBV5-8 to TRBJ1-3; D gene unclear. V lost 2 bases, J lost 6 bases, and 9 bases lay in between. The CDR3 is 13 residues long. Germline CDR1 and CDR2: SGHTS and YDEGEE. In DNA form, the CDR3 reads TGTGCCAGCAGCTTCGTTCGGATAAACACCATATATTTT. It yields the protein CASSFVRINTIYF. Filled out from reference TRBV5-8 and TRBJ1-3, the complete variable domain reads EAGVTQSPTHLIKTRGQQATLRCSPISGHTSVYWYQQALGLGLQFLLWYDEGEERNRGNFPPRFSGRQFPNYSSELNVNALELEDSALYLCASSFVRINTIYFGEGSWLTVV.

This clone was observed many times. The chain combines TRBV2 with TRBJ1-5; D possibly corresponds to TRBD1 (5 bases). Germline V lookup: CDR1 SNHLY, CDR2 FYNNEI. V was shortened by 7 bases and J by 6 bases, with 10 bases between the two germline ends. This CDR3 is 12 amino acids long. CDR3 bases: TGTGCCAGCAACCGGGGGATTCAGCCCCAGCATTTT. Its protein is CASNRGIQPQHF.

As to this clone: Just one base apart from a much larger clone, this may be a read error. Other DNA sequences from this sample encode an identical CDR3 as well. This chain joins TRBV5-1 and TRBJ2-3; either TRBD1 or TRBD2 may supply D (6 bases each). The germline CDR1 and CDR2 sequences are SGHRS and YFSETQ. V lost 2 bases and J lost 2, with 9 bases in between. This CDR3 region has 14 residues. The CDR3 protein is CASSLGGITDTQYF. In nucleotides, the CDR3 is TGCGCCAGCAGCTTAGGGGGGATCACAGATACGCAGTATTTT. Together with reference TRBV5-1 and TRBJ2-3, the CDR3 gives the full variable domain: KAGVTQTPRYLIKTRGQQVTLSCSPISGHRSVSWYQQTPGQGLQFLFEYFSETQRNKGNFPGRFSGRQFSNSRSEMNVSTLELGDSALYLCASSLGGITDTQYFGPGTRLTVL.

This rearrangement joins TRBV28 to TRBJ2-1, with D perhaps TRBD1 or TRBD2 (5 bases each). The ends were cut back, 2 bases at V and 5 bases at J, with 13 bases in the middle. The CDR3 has 15 amino acids. From germline, CDR1 is MDHEN and CDR2 SYDVKM. Here the CDR3 reads CASSLGDRENNEQFF. The CDR3 DNA follows: TGTGCCAGCAGTTTAGGGGACCGTGAAAACAATGAGCAGTTCTTC.

Concerning this clone itself: The same CDR3 also results from other DNA sequences found in this sample. The chain carries TRBV5-1 and TRBJ2-1; no clear D gene. CDR1 SGHRS and CDR2 YFSETQ come from the germline V gene. The CDR3 runs to 15 residues. Between the trimmed V and J ends, which lost 0 bases and 1 base, there was a span of 8 bases. CDR3 coding DNA: TGCGCCAGCAGCTTGGGATCGGGTTCCTACAATGAGCAGTTCTTC. Translation gives CASSLGSGSYNEQFF.

The chain employs TRBV5-4 and TRBJ2-2; 11 bases fit TRBD2. Trimming took 0 bases from V and 0 from J; bases not matched to a gene: 7. Germline lookup yields CDR1 SGHNT and CDR2 YYREEE (reference sequence). This CDR3 region has 19 residues. Written as DNA, the CDR3 is TGTGCCAGCAGCTTGGCTTCTGGGACTAGCGGCTCGAACACCGGGGAGCTGTTTTTT. Encoded protein: CASSLASGTSGSNTGELFF.

The chain carries TRBV5-1 and TRBJ2-3, with TRBD2 identical over 8 bases. The trim removed 3 bases at V and 3 bases at J, leaving 6 bases unmatched. CDR1 is SGHRS and CDR2 is YFSETQ in the germline V gene. CDR3 length: 15 amino acids. The CDR3 nucleotides are TGCGCCAGCAGCTCAAGACCTAGCGGGACAGATACGCAGTATTTT. Its protein is CASSSRPSGTDTQYF.

This clone was counted a few times. The chain carries TRBV6-5 and TRBJ2-3, with 14 bases matching TRBD2. The length of the CDR3 is 16 residues. Germline lookup yields CDR1 MNHEY and CDR2 SVGAGI. V lost 2 bases, J lost 6 bases, and 4 bases stayed unmatched. This CDR3 reads CASSYATSGRADTQYF. The CDR3 DNA reads as TGTGCCAGCAGTTACGCGACTAGCGGGAGGGCGGATACGCAGTATTTT.